Reported below is one T cell receptor (beta chain). Its antigen is as yet unknown. CDR1 is MDHEN, CDR2 SYDVKM, per germline. With 2 bases clipped from V and 5 bases from J, the junction kept 13 bases outside the gene matches. This CDR3 spans 17 amino acids. These data belong to a study of cytomegalovirus exposure and HLA in healthy donors. Whole-study results and caveats: According to a subsequent analysis, TCR clusters from the first cohort were inclined to appear together in the 100 to 150 validation repertoires. Cytomegalovirus-associated TCR beta chains were listed, numbering 150 to 200. In vitro checks showed that a few CMV-associated chains really do target CMV antigens.

Among the 100 to 150 subjects of the validation cohort, separate from the roughly 730-subject first cohort, were the donors. Method: immunoSEQ multiplex PCR; TCRdb's copy keeps in-frame clones and lacks some. The table has 150,000 to 200,000 clones, approximately 88% seen once; the top ten hold roughly 7.5%. The chain links TRBV28 to TRBJ2-5, with 8 nucleotides matching TRBD2. The sample comprised PBMCs. The TCR originated in a man aged 18 to 30 in good health and CMV-seropositive. The CDR3 nucleotides read TGTGCCAGCAGTTTAATCTGGGACGAAAAGCGGGAGGAGACCCAGTACTTC. Amino acids: CASSLIWDEKREETQYF. Using reference TRBV28 and TRBJ2-5 for the parts outside the CDR3, the full variable domain is DVKVTQSSRYLVKRTGEKVFLECVQDMDHENMFWYRQDPGLGLRLIYFSYDVKMKEKGDIPEGYSVSREKKERFSLILESASTNQTSMYLCASSLIWDEKREETQYFGPGTRLLVL.